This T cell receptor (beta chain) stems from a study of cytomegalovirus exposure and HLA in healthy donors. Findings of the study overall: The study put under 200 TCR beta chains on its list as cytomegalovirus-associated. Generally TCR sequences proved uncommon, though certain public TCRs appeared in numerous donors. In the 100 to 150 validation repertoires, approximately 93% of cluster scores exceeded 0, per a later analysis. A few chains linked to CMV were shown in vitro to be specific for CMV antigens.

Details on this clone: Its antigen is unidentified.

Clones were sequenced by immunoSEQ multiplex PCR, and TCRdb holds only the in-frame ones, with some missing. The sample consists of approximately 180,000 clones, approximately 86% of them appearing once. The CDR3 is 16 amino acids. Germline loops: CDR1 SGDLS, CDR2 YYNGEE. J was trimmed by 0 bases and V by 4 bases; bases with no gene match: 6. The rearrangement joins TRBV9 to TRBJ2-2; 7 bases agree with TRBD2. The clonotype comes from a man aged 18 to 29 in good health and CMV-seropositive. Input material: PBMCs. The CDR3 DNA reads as TGTGCCAGCAGCTCATGGGAGGGAGCGAACACCGGGGAGCTGTTTTTT. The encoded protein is CASSSWEGANTGELFF.